These 21 T cell receptor beta chains were all obtained from the same sample, sequenced in a study of blood T cell repertoires in COVID-19. Clones were sequenced by immunoSEQ multiplex PCR, and TCRdb holds only the in-frame ones, with some missing. The profile shows roughly 430,000 clones, 88% of them singletons. Sequencing was done on a sample of PBMCs or T cells enriched from blood (not recorded which). The source of these receptors is a woman between 35 and 50 years old with acute COVID-19.

Only one count was recorded for this clone. The rearrangement links TRBV5-6 to TRBJ2-7, with 10 positions matching TRBD1. This CDR3 has 14 residues. V shed 6 bases and J 4 bases; nucleotides not matched to a gene: 7. CDR1 and CDR2 from the germline V gene are SGHDT and YYEEEE. CDR3 sequence: CASKGTGERYEQYF. CDR3 DNA: TGTGCCAGCAAGGGGACAGGGGAACGGTACGAGCAGTACTTC.

V and J are TRBV11-2 and TRBJ2-1; 8 bases align to TRBD2. CDR1 SGHAT and CDR2 FQNNGV come from the germline V gene. V lost 0 bases, J lost 6 bases, and 7 bases stayed unmatched. The CDR3 is 16 residues long. The CDR3 DNA reads as TGTGCCAGCAGCTTAGATACGGGGGGGTTCAGCAATGAGCAGTTCTTC. Protein sequence: CASSLDTGGFSNEQFF.

The J gene is TRBJ1-2, the V gene TRBV4-1, with a tentative D call TRBD1 (6 bases). The CDR3 has 13 residues. V was cut by 0 bases and J by 13 bases, with 15 bases left in between. Germline lookup yields CDR1 MGHRA and CDR2 YSYEKL. This CDR3 reads CASSQERQAELTF. The CDR3 coding sequence is TGCGCCAGCAGCCAAGAACGACAGGCGGAGCTCACCTTC.

The gene calls are TRBV7-8 and TRBJ1-5; D gene unclear. The CDR3 extends over 14 amino acids. Germline-derived CDR1 and CDR2 are SGHVS and FQNEAQ. Trimming shortened V by 1 base and J by 6 bases, and 10 bases separated the two germline ends. In DNA, the CDR3 is TGTGCCAGCAGCTTAGAGCGTGGCGTTCAGCCCCAGCATTTT. The encoded protein is CASSLERGVQPQHF.

This clone has more than one count but fewer than ten. The V and J genes are TRBV29-1 and TRBJ2-1; 7 bases map to TRBD1. V lost 2 bases, J lost 7 bases, and 11 bases stayed unmatched. This CDR3 has 15 residues. Germline values: CDR1 SQVTM, CDR2 ANQGSEA. Here the CDR3 DNA reads TGCAGCGTTGAATCAGAGGGGGCCTATATGAATGAGCAGTTCTTC. This codes for CSVESEGAYMNEQFF.

CDR3 in DNA: TGTGCCAGCAGTTATACAGGGGAGGCCTATGGCTACACCTTC. This translates into CASSYTGEAYGYTF. The rearrangement links TRBV6-5 to TRBJ1-2, with 7 bases fitting TRBD1. Germline V gene lookup returns CDR1 MNHEY and CDR2 SVGAGI. CDR3 size: 14 residues. The V and J ends lost 3 bases and 4 bases, in that order; junction bases with no gene match: 5.

This clone was recorded once. V is TRBV13 and J is TRBJ2-5; D might be TRBD1 (6 bases). This CDR3 comprises 14 residues. Trimming took off 5 bases at V and 4 bases at J, with 14 bases between the two ends. The germline CDR1 and CDR2 sequences are PRHDT and FYEKMQ (reference sequence). The CDR3 DNA reads TGTGCCAGCAGCCTCCTACAGGGCGGAGAGACCCAGTACTTC. The encoded protein is CASSLLQGGETQYF.

V gene TRBV5-5 combines with J gene TRBJ1-1; D is uncertain. Germline V lookup: CDR1 SGHKS, CDR2 YYEKEE (reference sequence). Between the trimmed V and J ends, which lost 4 bases and 3 bases, there was a span of 22 bases. This CDR3 region has 17 residues. DNA of the CDR3: TGTGCCAGCAGCCCCCGCGGCGAGGGTTTAAGGGACACTGAAGCTTTCTTT. It specifies CASSPRGEGLRDTEAFF.

The V and J genes are TRBV5-1 and TRBJ1-1; no firm D call. The V gene's germline CDR1 is SGHRS and CDR2 YFSETQ. The CDR3 runs to 12 residues. Trimming took 1 base from V and 4 from J, leaving 5 bases between them. The CDR3 region is CASSLTRTEAFF. The CDR3 nucleotides read TGCGCCAGCAGCTTGACACGCACTGAAGCTTTCTTT. The full variable domain, rest sourced from reference TRBV5-1 and TRBJ1-1, is KAGVTQTPRYLIKTRGQQVTLSCSPISGHRSVSWYQQTPGQGLQFLFEYFSETQRNKGNFPGRFSGRQFSNSRSEMNVSTLELGDSALYLCASSLTRTEAFFGQGTRLTVV.

V gene TRBV15 combines with J gene TRBJ1-4; no definite D call. The CDR3 is 15 amino acids. The V end lost 4 bases, the J end lost 7 bases, and 16 bases lay between the germline ends. Germline V gene sequence: CDR1 LNHNV, CDR2 YYDKDF (reference sequence). The DNA for the CDR3 is TGTGCCACCAGCACGACCAGACTGCTAGGTGAAAAACTGTTTTTT. Residues: CATSTTRLLGEKLFF.

This clone was found many times. The chain is built from TRBV6-5 and TRBJ1-2; 7 bases are a match to TRBD1. Trimming at V came to 0 bases and at J to 2 bases, leaving 6 bases not matched to a gene. This CDR3 comprises 16 residues. Germline CDR1 reads MNHEY; CDR2 reads SVGAGI. The CDR3 spells CASSYSRTGGNYGYTF. The CDR3 nucleotides read TGTGCCAGCAGTTACTCAAGGACAGGTGGAAACTATGGCTACACCTTC.

This sequence joins TRBV4-2 and TRBJ2-2, with 9 bases that match TRBD2. The CDR3 has 17 residues. The J segment lost 7 bases and the V segment lost 1 base, leaving 10 bases of the junction unmatched. CDR1 is LGHNA and CDR2 is YNFKEQ in the germline V gene. The CDR3, as DNA: TGTGCCAGCAGCCAAGGACCGGGCGGGGGGGCCGGCGGGGAGCTGTTTTTT. Translating it yields CASSQGPGGGAGGELFF.

CDR3 in amino acids: CASSHLAASNEQFF. The CDR3 nucleotides are TGTGCCAGCAGCCACCTAGCGGCTAGCAATGAGCAGTTCTTC. The rearrangement joins TRBV3-1 (or the pseudogene TRBV3-2) to TRBJ2-1, with TRBD2 matching 7 bases. This CDR3 region has 14 residues. The ends lost 3 bases at V and 6 bases at J; junction bases unmatched: 5. Germline values: CDR1 LGHDT, CDR2 YNNKEL (reference sequence).

V usage is TRBV5-1 and J usage is TRBJ1-3; 10 nucleotides line up with TRBD1. Germline CDR1 is SGHRS and CDR2 is YFSETQ. The CDR3 sequence is 15 residues long. V lost 4 bases and J lost 3; bases outside the gene matches: 4. CDR3 in DNA: TGCGCCAGCAGCCCGGGACAGGGGTTTGGAAACACCATATATTTT. Amino acids: CASSPGQGFGNTIYF. The full variable domain, with the rest looked up from reference TRBV5-1 and TRBJ1-3, is KAGVTQTPRYLIKTRGQQVTLSCSPISGHRSVSWYQQTPGQGLQFLFEYFSETQRNKGNFPGRFSGRQFSNSRSEMNVSTLELGDSALYLCASSPGQGFGNTIYFGEGSWLTVV.

This chain connects TRBV9 to TRBJ1-6; D ambiguous. V was cut by 0 bases and J by 9 bases, with 16 bases left in between. The CDR3 contains 16 residues. Germline V CDR1 and CDR2: SGDLS, YYNGEE. The CDR3 is CASSVDNERSRSPLHF. DNA of the CDR3: TGTGCCAGCAGCGTAGATAATGAGAGGAGTCGTTCACCCCTCCACTTT.

V gene TRBV19 combines with J gene TRBJ2-3; D might be TRBD1 (6 bases). The germline CDR1 and CDR2 sequences are LNHDA and SQIVND (reference sequence). V was shortened by 5 bases and J by 6 bases, with 18 bases between the two germline ends. This CDR3 region has 15 residues. The CDR3 DNA is TGTGCCAGTAGTTTGGACAGTCAGCATAGGGATACGCAGTATTTT. This sequence encodes CASSLDSQHRDTQYF.

This clone was detected once. The chain combines TRBV6-5 with TRBJ1-1; D may be TRBD1 (6 bases). Germline V gene sequence: CDR1 MNHEY, CDR2 SVGAGI. Trimming left V 6 bases short and J 1 base short, with 15 bases between. This CDR3 spans 15 amino acids. Here the CDR3 DNA reads TGTGCCAGCAGGATCCTCCGGGGGGCGAACACTGAAGCTTTCTTT. Its translation is CASRILRGANTEAFF.

V is TRBV29-1 and J is TRBJ2-5; D is unclear. The V gene lost 2 bases and the J gene lost 2 bases, with 15 bases spanning the gap. Looked up from germline, CDR1 is SQVTM and CDR2 is ANQGSEA. The CDR3 totals 15 residues. CDR3 nucleotide sequence: TGCAGCGTTGAATACGCGTCCCAAACGCAAGAGACCCAGTACTTC. Protein: CSVEYASQTQETQYF.

The chain carries TRBV9 and TRBJ2-3; perhaps TRBD2 as D (6 bases). V was clipped by 3 bases and J by 6 bases, with 17 bases between them. This CDR3 comprises 15 residues. The germline CDR1 and CDR2 sequences are SGDLS and YYNGEE. The CDR3 is CASSAVAGFGDTQYF. CDR3 bases: TGTGCCAGCAGCGCAGTGGCGGGATTTGGGGATACGCAGTATTTT.

The chain joins TRBV27 to TRBJ2-5, with 9 bases aligning to TRBD1. Germline-derived CDR1 and CDR2 are MNHEY and SMNVEV (reference sequence). The CDR3 sequence is 14 residues long. V was pared by 3 bases and J by 6 bases, with 5 bases of the junction left unmatched. The CDR3: CASSFGDRVKTQYF. CDR3 nucleotides: TGTGCCAGCAGTTTTGGGGACAGGGTAAAGACCCAGTACTTC.

The chain joins TRBV19 to TRBJ1-2; D uncertain. The V gene's germline CDR1 is LNHDA and CDR2 SQIVND (reference sequence). V dropped 3 bases and J dropped 2 bases, with 13 bases sitting between them. The CDR3 consists of 15 residues. CDR3 amino acids: CASSIQTGSNYGYTF. CDR3 in DNA: TGTGCCAGTAGTATTCAGACCGGGTCAAACTATGGCTACACCTTC.